The 15 T cell receptor beta chains presented below share a single source sample, sequenced in a study of T-cell reconstitution after alpha-beta-depleted transplantation in children (dated by TCRdb to the mid-2010s). Library preparation employed PCR. Sequenced using an Illumina HiSeq 2500. Molecular barcoding was employed in the preparation of TCR libraries, with unique molecular identifiers being used to normalize TCRbeta repertoire quantification. The public reads were run again by TCRdb, first through fastp at Q25 and then through MiXCR, and only productive beta chains were kept. CDR3 protein sequences are deduplicated, and each keeps its most common genes and DNA. The sample yields about 230,000 distinct CDR3 sequences; more than 10% were counted once. Approximately 2.4% of the sample is held by the ten biggest clonotypes. The starting material was PBMCs from the stem cell graft donor, obtained from the stem cell graft. These receptors all come from a human donor who donated a stem cell graft to a child with acute lymphoblastic leukemia.

At least ten counts were recorded for this clonotype. The rearrangement joins TRBV7-2 to TRBJ1-2; D might be TRBD1 (6 bases). The CDR3 is 13 residues long. CDR1 is SGHTA, CDR2 FQGNSA, per germline. Trimming left V 3 bases short and J 6 bases short, with 11 bases between. The CDR3 sequence: CASSFRSGDGYTF. CDR3 bases: TGTGCCAGCAGCTTCCGTTCAGGGGATGGCTACACCTTC.

This clonotype came up many times. The chain employs TRBV20-1 and TRBJ2-7, with D possibly being TRBD2 (10 bases). CDR1 is DFQATT, CDR2 SNEGSKA, per germline (reference sequence). There are 15 residues in the CDR3. V was cut by 2 bases and J by 7 bases, with 21 bases left in between. The CDR3 DNA reads as TGCAGTGCTAGAAACGTGGGACAGGGACTAGCGGAGCAGTACTTC. It codes for CSARNVGQGLAEQYF.

V and J are TRBV15 and TRBJ2-1, with no clear D. CDR3 length: 16 amino acids. Germline V gene data show CDR1 as LNHNV and CDR2 as YYDKDF (reference sequence). V lost 5 bases, J lost 5 bases, and 19 bases lay in between. Written as DNA, the CDR3 is TGTGCCACCAGCCCCTTGGACCCCCCGCCCCACAATGAGCAGTTCTTC. It specifies CATSPLDPPPHNEQFF.

This clonotype was detected ten times or more. CDR3 loop: CSARPLGGAIKSGANVLTF. DNA of the CDR3: TGCAGTGCTAGACCTCTGGGAGGGGCGATTAAATCTGGGGCCAACGTCCTGACTTTC. The chain links TRBV20-1 to TRBJ2-6; 7 positions agree with TRBD2. The CDR3 runs 19 residues. Germline CDR1 and CDR2: DFQATT and SNEGSKA (reference sequence). The junction had 14 bases not matched to a gene; V was cut back by 2 bases and J by 1 base.

This clonotype has a count of ten or more. The V and J genes are TRBV10-2 and TRBJ2-2, with D perhaps matching TRBD1 or TRBD2 (5 bases each). The length of the CDR3 is 14 residues. The germline V gene encodes CDR1 WSHSY and CDR2 SAAADI. V gave up 5 bases and J gave up 3 bases, with 10 bases separating them. The CDR3 sequence: CASSIGTDTGELFF. The CDR3 nucleotides read TGCGCCAGCAGTATAGGGACGGACACCGGGGAGCTGTTTTTT.

This clonotype has at least ten counts. V usage is TRBV5-1 and J usage is TRBJ2-1, with 10 bases lining up with TRBD2. V lost 4 bases, J lost 9 bases, and 13 bases stayed unmatched. Germline values: CDR1 SGHRS, CDR2 YFSETQ. The CDR3 is 16 amino acids. In DNA, the CDR3 is TGCGCCAGCAGCACGGGGTCTAGCGGGAGTATTGGTGAGCAGTTCTTC. This codes for CASSTGSSGSIGEQFF.

This clonotype was counted at least ten times. The rearrangement links TRBV5-1 to TRBJ2-2; weak D call: TRBD1 (5 bases). V was shortened by 6 bases and J by 3 bases, with 12 bases between the two germline ends. The CDR3 is 14 residues long. Germline assignment: CDR1 SGHRS and CDR2 YFSETQ. DNA of the CDR3: TGCGCCAGCAATTCAGGGTCGGACACCGGGGAGCTGTTTTTT. Its protein product is CASNSGSDTGELFF.

This clonotype was detected many times. The V and J genes are TRBV4-3 and TRBJ2-3; D is possibly TRBD2 (5 bases). The germline V and J ends were trimmed by 0 bases and 5 bases, with 9 bases remaining between them. Germline CDR1 and CDR2: LGHNA and YSLEER. This CDR3 comprises 14 residues. The CDR3 sequence is CASSQDKGVDTQYF. The CDR3 region has the DNA TGCGCCAGCAGCCAAGATAAGGGAGTAGATACGCAGTATTTT.

The chain recombines TRBV7-6 with TRBJ2-1; 10 nucleotides agree with TRBD2. Unmatched junction bases numbered 11, after V lost 5 bases and J lost 7 bases. The CDR3 spans 16 residues. Germline V gene data show CDR1 as SGHVS and CDR2 as FNYEAQ. This CDR3 reads CASSPASGSIRNEQFF. The CDR3 nucleotides are TGTGCCAGCAGCCCCGCTAGCGGGAGTATCCGGAATGAGCAGTTCTTC.

This clonotype has ten or more counts. This rearrangement joins TRBV29-1 to TRBJ1-1; TRBD1 agrees at 11 bases. The CDR3 is 13 residues long. V lost 6 bases to trimming and J lost 1 base; unmatched junction nucleotides: 1. Looked up from germline, CDR1 is SQVTM and CDR2 is ANQGSEA. CDR3 loop: CSVGQGGNTEAFF. Written as DNA, the CDR3 is TGCAGCGTGGGACAGGGGGGGAACACTGAAGCTTTCTTT.

This clonotype has at least ten counts. This rearrangement joins TRBV20-1 to TRBJ1-5; TRBD1 aligns across 9 bases. There are 15 residues in the CDR3. J was trimmed by 2 bases and V by 3 bases; bases with no gene match: 5. Germline CDR1 DFQATT, CDR2 SNEGSKA (reference sequence). CDR3 sequence: CSARARQGGNQPQHF. CDR3 sequence (DNA): TGCAGTGCTAGGGCAAGACAGGGGGGCAATCAGCCCCAGCATTTT.

This clonotype has ten or more counts. The genes are TRBV20-1 and TRBJ2-5; D perhaps matches TRBD1 (6 bases). The germline V gene has CDR1 DFQATT and CDR2 SNEGSKA (reference sequence). This CDR3 is built from 14 residues. V lost 5 bases and J 5 bases, leaving 18 bases between the germline ends. This chain's CDR3 is CSAPQQGPEETQYF. CDR3 bases: TGCAGTGCTCCGCAACAGGGCCCGGAGGAGACCCAGTACTTC.

As for this clonotype: This may come from a read error, since a much larger clone is one base off. A read error is likely, as this CDR3 ends without the conserved phenylalanine or tryptophan. The chain is built from TRBV7-9 and TRBJ2-4; maybe TRBD2 (5 bases). Germline-derived CDR1 and CDR2 are SEHNR and FQNEAQ (reference sequence). V was clipped by 4 bases and J by 3 bases, with 10 bases between them. The CDR3 is made up of 14 amino acids. CDR3 bases: TGTGCCAGCAGCTCGTCCGGGGTCAAAAACATTCAGTACATC. Protein sequence: CASSSSGVKNIQYI.

This clonotype showed up many times. The chain carries TRBV12-3 or TRBV12-4 and TRBJ1-1, with 10 nucleotides matching TRBD1. J was trimmed by 2 bases and V by 6 bases; bases with no gene match: 6. This CDR3 comprises 15 residues. In nucleotides, the CDR3 is TGTGCCAGCAGAAGGACAGGGGGAACAAACACTGAAGCTTTCTTT. This sequence encodes CASRRTGGTNTEAFF.

In its sample, this clonotype was seen many times. V is TRBV30 and J is TRBJ1-1; D ambiguous. Trimming removed 2 bases from V and 1 base from J, with 2 bases in between. This CDR3 is built from 11 residues. Germline V CDR1 and CDR2: GTSNPN, SVGIG (reference sequence). DNA of the CDR3: TGTGCCTGGAGTAGGAACACTGAAGCTTTCTTT. Translated: CAWSRNTEAFF.